The TCR beta chain described here comes from a study of early T cells in non-severe SARS-CoV-2 infection. In this sample, this clonotype turned up many times. The junction had 16 bases not matched to a gene; V was cut back by 3 bases and J by 2 bases. Germline-derived CDR1 and CDR2 are SGDLS and YYNGEE. There are 19 residues in the CDR3. In the library, individual cDNA molecules carried attached unique molecular identifiers. TCRdb reanalysed the 5' RACE reads using MiXCR and keeps one entry per CDR3 protein. The data contain 43,000 or so distinct CDR3 sequences, 4% of them singletons. Specimen: whole blood. The source of this sequence is an adult who was a healthcare worker with PCR-confirmed SARS-CoV-2 infection or an uninfected control (not recorded which). V is TRBV9 and J is TRBJ2-3, with 9 bases matching TRBD1. CDR3 nucleotides: TGTGCCAGCAGCGGCTCCCTGGGACAGGGAGGCCCTGTCACAGATACGCAGTATTTT. Amino acids: CASSGSLGQGGPVTDTQYF.